A single T cell receptor (beta chain) is shown here with its context. As the CDR3 is not closed by the conserved phenylalanine or tryptophan, this likely results from a read error. Three rounds of nested PCR, following a modified ARM-PCR protocol, produced the TCRbeta library. TCRdb itself ran the multiplex PCR reads through MiXCR, one entry per CDR3 protein. The sample lists about 200,000 distinct CDR3 sequences, 60% to 75% seen once, with around 27% in the top ten. This entry is derived from a study of tumor and adjacent non-tumor tissue in lung cancer. RNA was extracted from bulk tissue without any cell sorting. Sequenced material: lung tumor tissue. This TCR was sampled from a man between 60 and 70 years old with non-small cell lung cancer.

The CDR3 region is CASSPGHGGYTS. The CDR3 region has the DNA TGTGCCAGCAGTCCGGGACACGGTGGCTACACCTCC. V is TRBV12-3 or TRBV12-4 and J is TRBJ1-2; possibly TRBD1 for D (6 bases). Trimming cost V 5 bases and J 7 bases, with 11 bases left between them. The CDR3 has 12 amino acids.